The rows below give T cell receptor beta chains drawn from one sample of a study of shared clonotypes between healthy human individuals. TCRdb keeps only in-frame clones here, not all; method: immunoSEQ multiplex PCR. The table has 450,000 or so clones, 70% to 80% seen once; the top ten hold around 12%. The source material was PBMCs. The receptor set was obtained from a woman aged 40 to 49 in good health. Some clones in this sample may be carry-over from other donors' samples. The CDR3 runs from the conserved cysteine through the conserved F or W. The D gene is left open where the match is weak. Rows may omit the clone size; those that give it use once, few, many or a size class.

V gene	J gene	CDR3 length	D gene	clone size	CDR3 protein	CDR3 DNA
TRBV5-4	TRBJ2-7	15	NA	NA	CASSLGGKDAYEQYF	TGTGCCAGCAGCTTGGGAGGGAAGGATGCCTACGAGCAGTACTTC
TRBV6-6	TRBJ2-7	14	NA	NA	CASSYRGTNDEQYF	TGTGCCAGCAGTTACCGCGGGACAAATGACGAGCAGTACTTC
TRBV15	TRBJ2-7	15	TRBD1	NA	CATSQPGQGVYEQYF	TGTGCCACCAGTCAACCGGGACAGGGGGTGTACGAGCAGTACTTC
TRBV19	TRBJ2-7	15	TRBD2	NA	CASIPDQREYYEQYF	TGTGCCAGTATCCCCGACCAGCGGGAGTACTACGAGCAGTACTTC
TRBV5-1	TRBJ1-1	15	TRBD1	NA	CASSLTRTGGTEAFF	TGCGCCAGCAGCCTCACCCGGACAGGGGGCACTGAAGCTTTCTTT
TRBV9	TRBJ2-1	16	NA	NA	CASSPVADSSYNEQFF	TGTGCCAGCAGCCCTGTGGCAGATAGCTCCTACAATGAGCAGTTCTTC
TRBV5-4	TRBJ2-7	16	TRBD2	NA	CASSPPGSGTTYEQYF	TGTGCCAGCAGCCCCCCAGGTAGCGGGACGACCTATGAGCAGTACTTC
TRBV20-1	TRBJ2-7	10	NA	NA	CSARPYEQYF	TGCAGTGCTAGACCCTACGAGCAGTACTTC
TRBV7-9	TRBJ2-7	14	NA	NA	CASTPSETSYEQYF	TGTGCCAGCACCCCTTCAGAGACATCCTACGAGCAGTACTTC
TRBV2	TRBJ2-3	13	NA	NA	CARGGRNFDTQYF	TGTGCCAGAGGGGGGCGGAACTTCGATACGCAGTATTTT
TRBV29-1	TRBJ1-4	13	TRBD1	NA	CSVTGTGSEKLFF	TGCAGCGTGACCGGGACAGGGTCGGAAAAACTGTTTTTT
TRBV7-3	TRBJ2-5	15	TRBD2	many	CASSPRLAGAETQYF	TGTGCCAGCAGCCCCCGACTAGCGGGAGCAGAGACCCAGTACTTC
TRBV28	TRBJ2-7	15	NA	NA	CASVSGTASSYEQYF	TGTGCCAGCGTCTCCGGGACGGCAAGCTCCTACGAGCAGTACTTC
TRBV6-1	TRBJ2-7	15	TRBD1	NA	CASSETGTGVSEQYF	TGTGCCAGCAGTGAAACCGGGACAGGGGTTTCCGAGCAGTACTTC
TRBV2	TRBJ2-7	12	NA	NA	CASNPADYEQYF	TGTGCCAGCAATCCCGCAGACTACGAGCAGTACTTC
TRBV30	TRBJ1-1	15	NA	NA	CAWSVLPDQNTKAFF	TGTGCCTGGAGTGTACTACCAGACCAGAACACTAAAGCTTTCTTT
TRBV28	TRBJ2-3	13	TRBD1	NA	CASRRTGMDTQYF	TGTGCCAGCAGGCGGACAGGGATGGATACGCAGTATTTT
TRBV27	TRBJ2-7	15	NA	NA	CASSLYGRGPYEQYF	TGTGCCAGCAGTTTGTACGGGAGGGGGCCCTACGAGCAGTACTTC
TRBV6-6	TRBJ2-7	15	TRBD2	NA	CASSSEAGGPGEQYF	TGTGCCAGCAGTTCGGAAGCGGGAGGGCCGGGTGAGCAGTACTTC
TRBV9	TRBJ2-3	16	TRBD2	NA	CASSSRLAGARDTQYF	TGTGCCAGCAGTTCCCGACTAGCGGGAGCCAGAGATACGCAGTATTTT
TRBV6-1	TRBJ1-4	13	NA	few	CASSEGKGEKLFF	TGTGCCAGCAGTGAAGGGAAGGGGGAAAAACTGTTTTTT